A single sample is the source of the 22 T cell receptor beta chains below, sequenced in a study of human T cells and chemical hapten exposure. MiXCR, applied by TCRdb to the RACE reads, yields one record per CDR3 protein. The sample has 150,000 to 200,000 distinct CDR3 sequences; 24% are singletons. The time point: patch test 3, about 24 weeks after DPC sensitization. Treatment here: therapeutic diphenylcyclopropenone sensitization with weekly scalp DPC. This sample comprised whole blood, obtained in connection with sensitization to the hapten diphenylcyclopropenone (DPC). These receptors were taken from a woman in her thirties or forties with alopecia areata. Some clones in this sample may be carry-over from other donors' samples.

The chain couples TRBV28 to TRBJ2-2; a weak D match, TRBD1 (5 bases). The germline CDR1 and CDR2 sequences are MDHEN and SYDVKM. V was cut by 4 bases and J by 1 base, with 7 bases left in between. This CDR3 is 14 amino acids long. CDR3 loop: CASSSGQNTGELFF. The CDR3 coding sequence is TGTGCCAGCAGTTCAGGACAGAACACCGGGGAGCTGTTTTTT.

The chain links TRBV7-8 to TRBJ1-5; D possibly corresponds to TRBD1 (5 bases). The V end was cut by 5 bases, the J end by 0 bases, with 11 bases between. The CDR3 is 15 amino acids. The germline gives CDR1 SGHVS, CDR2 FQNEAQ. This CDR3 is CASSPLGASNQPQHF. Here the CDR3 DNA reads TGTGCCAGCAGCCCTTTAGGGGCTAGCAATCAGCCCCAGCATTTT. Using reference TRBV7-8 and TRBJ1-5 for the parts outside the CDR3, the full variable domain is GAGVSQSPRYKVAKRGQDVALRCDPISGHVSLFWYQQALGQGPEFLTYFQNEAQLDKSGLPSDRFFAERPEGSVSTLKIQRTQQEDSAVYLCASSPLGASNQPQHFGDGTRLSIL.

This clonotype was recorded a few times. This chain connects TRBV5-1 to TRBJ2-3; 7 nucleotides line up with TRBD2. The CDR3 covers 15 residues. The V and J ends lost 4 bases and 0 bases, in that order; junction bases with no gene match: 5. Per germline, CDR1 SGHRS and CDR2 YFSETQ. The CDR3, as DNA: TGCGCCAGCAGCGTAGCGGGCCGGAGCACAGATACGCAGTATTTT. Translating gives CASSVAGRSTDTQYF.

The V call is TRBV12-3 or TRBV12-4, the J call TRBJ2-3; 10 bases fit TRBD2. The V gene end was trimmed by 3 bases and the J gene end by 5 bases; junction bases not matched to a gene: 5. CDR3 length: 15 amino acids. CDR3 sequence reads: CASSFPSGSGDTQYF. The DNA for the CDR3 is TGTGCCAGCAGTTTCCCTAGCGGGAGTGGAGATACGCAGTATTTT.

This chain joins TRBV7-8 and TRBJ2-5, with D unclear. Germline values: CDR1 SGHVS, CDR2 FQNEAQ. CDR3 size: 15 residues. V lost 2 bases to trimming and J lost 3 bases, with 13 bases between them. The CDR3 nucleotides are TGTGCCAGCAGCTTAACCGTTGTCCTAAAAGAGACCCAGTACTTC. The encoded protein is CASSLTVVLKETQYF.

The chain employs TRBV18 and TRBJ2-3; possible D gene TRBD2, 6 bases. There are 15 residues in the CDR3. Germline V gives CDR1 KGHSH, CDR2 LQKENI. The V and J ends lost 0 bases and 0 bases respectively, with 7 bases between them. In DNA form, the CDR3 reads TGTGCCAGCTCACCACCGGGACTCAGCACAGATACGCAGTATTTT. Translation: CASSPPGLSTDTQYF.

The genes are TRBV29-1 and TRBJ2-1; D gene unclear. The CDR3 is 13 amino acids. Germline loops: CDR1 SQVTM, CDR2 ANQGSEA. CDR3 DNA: TGCACCCCGGCGGAGAGCTCCTACAATGAGCAGTTCTTC. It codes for CTPAESSYNEQFF.

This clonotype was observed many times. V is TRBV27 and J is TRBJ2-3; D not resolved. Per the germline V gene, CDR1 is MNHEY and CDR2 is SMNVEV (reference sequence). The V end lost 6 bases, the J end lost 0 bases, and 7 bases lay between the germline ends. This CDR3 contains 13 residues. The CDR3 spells CASSFISTDTQYF. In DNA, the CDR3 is TGTGCCAGCAGCTTTATTAGCACAGATACGCAGTATTTT.

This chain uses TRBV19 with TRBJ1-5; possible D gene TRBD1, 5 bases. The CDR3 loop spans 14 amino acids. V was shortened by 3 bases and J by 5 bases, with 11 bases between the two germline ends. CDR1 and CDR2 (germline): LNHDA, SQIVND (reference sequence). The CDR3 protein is CASSMFDSHQPQHF. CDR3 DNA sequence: TGTGCCAGTAGTATGTTCGACAGCCATCAGCCCCAGCATTTT.

CDR3 nucleotides: TGTGCCAGCAGTTCCCCAGGACAGGGAAGGTTCGGGGAGGCCTACGACGAGCAGTACTTC. Its protein is CASSSPGQGRFGEAYDEQYF. J is TRBJ2-7 and V is TRBV28, with TRBD1 matching 8 bases. After removal of 4 bases from V and 5 bases from J, the junction contained 25 bases not matched to a gene. CDR3 length: 20 residues. CDR1 is MDHEN and CDR2 is SYDVKM in the germline V gene.

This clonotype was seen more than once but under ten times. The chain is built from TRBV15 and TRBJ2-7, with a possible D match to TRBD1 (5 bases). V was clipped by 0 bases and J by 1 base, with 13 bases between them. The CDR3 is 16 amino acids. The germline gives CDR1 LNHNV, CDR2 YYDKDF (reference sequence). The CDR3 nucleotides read TGTGCCACCAGCAGAGATCAGGGCGCAGGATCCTACGAGCAGTACTTC. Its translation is CATSRDQGAGSYEQYF.

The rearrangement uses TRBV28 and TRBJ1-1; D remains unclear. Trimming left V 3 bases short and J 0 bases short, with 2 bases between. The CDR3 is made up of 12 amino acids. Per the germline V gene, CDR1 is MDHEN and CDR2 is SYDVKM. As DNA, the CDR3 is TGTGCCAGCAGTTTTGTGAACACTGAAGCTTTCTTT. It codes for CASSFVNTEAFF.

CDR3 sequence (DNA): TGTGCCAGCTCAGGACAGGCGCTGAATCAGCCCCAGCATTTT. Amino acids: CASSGQALNQPQHF. The rearrangement links TRBV18 to TRBJ1-5, with TRBD1 matching over 7 bases. There are 14 residues in the CDR3. Trimming at V came to 5 bases and at J to 4 bases, leaving 5 bases not matched to a gene. Germline CDR1 is KGHSH and CDR2 is LQKENI.

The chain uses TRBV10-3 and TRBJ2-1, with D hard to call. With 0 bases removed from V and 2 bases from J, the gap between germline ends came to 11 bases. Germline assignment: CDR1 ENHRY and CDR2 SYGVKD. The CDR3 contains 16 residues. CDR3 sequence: CAISESPPFPYNEQFF. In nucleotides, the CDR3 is TGTGCCATCAGTGAGTCCCCCCCCTTCCCCTACAATGAGCAGTTCTTC.

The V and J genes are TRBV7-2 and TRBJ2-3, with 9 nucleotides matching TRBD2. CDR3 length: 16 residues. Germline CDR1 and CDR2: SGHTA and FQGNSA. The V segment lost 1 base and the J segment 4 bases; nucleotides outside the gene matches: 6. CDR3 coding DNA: TGTGCCAGCAGCTTAGTTAGCGGGAGTCGCGCAGATACGCAGTATTTT. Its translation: CASSLVSGSRADTQYF.

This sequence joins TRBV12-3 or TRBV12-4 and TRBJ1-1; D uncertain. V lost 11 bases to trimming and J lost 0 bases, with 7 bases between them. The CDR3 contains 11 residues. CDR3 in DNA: TGTGCCGGTGGGTTGAACACTGAAGCTTTCTTT. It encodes CAGGLNTEAFF.

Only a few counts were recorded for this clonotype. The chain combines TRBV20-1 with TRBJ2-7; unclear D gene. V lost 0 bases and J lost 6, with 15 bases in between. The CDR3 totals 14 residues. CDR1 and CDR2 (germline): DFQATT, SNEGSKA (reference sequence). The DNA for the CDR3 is TGCAGTGCTAGAGATGCGTCCCCCGCCCGCGAGCAGTACTTC. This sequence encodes CSARDASPAREQYF.

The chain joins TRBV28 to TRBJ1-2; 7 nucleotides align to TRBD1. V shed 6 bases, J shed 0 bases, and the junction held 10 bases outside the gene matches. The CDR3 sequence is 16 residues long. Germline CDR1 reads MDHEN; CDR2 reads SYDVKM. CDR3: CASRNMAGTANYGYTF. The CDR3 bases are TGTGCCAGCAGAAATATGGCCGGGACAGCTAACTATGGCTACACCTTC.

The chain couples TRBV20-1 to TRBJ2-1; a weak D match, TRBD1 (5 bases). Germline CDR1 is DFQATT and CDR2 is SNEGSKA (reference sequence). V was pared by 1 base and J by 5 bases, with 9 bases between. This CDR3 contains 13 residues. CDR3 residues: CSARGGLDNEQFF. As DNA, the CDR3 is TGCAGTGCTAGAGGGGGCCTGGACAATGAGCAGTTCTTC.

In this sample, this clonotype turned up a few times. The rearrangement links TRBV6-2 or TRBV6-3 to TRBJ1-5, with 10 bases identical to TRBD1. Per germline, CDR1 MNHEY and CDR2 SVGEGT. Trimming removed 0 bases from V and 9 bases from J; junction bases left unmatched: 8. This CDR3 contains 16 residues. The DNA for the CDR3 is TGTGCCAGCAGTTACTCGGGACAGGGGAAGGGTGCGCCCCAGCATTTT. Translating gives CASSYSGQGKGAPQHF.

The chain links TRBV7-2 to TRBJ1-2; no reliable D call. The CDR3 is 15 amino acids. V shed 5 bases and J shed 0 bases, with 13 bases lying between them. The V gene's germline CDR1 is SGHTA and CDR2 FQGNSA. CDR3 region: CASSSQDGSNYGYTF. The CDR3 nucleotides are TGTGCCAGCAGCAGCCAGGACGGATCTAACTATGGCTACACCTTC.

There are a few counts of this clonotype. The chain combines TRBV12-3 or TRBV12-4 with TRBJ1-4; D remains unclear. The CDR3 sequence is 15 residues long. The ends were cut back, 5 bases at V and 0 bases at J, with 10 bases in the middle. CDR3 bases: TGTGCCAGCAGTCCCTACAGAACAACTAATGAAAAACTGTTTTTT. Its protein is CASSPYRTTNEKLFF.